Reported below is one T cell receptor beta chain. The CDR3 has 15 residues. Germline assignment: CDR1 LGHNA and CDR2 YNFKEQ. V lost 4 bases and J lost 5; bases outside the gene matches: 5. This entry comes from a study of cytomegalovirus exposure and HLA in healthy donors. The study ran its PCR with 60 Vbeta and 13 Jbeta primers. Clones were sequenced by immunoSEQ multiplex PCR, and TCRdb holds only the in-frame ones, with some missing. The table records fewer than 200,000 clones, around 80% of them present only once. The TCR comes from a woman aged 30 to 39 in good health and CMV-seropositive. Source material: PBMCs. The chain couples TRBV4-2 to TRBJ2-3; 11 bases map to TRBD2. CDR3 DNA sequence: TGTGCCAGCAGCCGAAGGACTAGCGGGTTAGATACGCAGTATTTT. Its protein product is CASSRRTSGLDTQYF.